These 32 T cell receptor beta chains came from one sample sequenced in a study of T-cell memory formation after mild COVID-19. In TCRdb, the 5' RACE reads were re-called with MiXCR into one record per CDR3 protein. The sample lists approximately 200,000 distinct CDR3 sequences; 16% were seen once. The sample was PBMCs or a T cell subset sorted from them (not recorded which). These receptors originate from an adult woman who had mild COVID-19 (a few samples of this study predate the infection). Cell type and time point are not known.

The V and J genes are TRBV5-1 and TRBJ1-3; TRBD1 is a possible D gene (6 bases). This CDR3 comprises 17 residues. The V end was cut by 0 bases, the J end by 4 bases, with 17 bases between. CDR1 and CDR2 from the germline V gene are SGHRS and YFSETQ. In nucleotides, the CDR3 is TGCGCCAGCAGCTTGGCCAATGCGGGGGCCAACGGAAACACCATATATTTT. Protein: CASSLANAGANGNTIYF.

This clonotype has a handful of counts. This chain connects TRBV3-1 to TRBJ2-7, with TRBD2 matching over 9 bases. The CDR3 runs 15 residues. Per germline, CDR1 LGHDT and CDR2 YNNKEL (reference sequence). V was clipped by 4 bases and J by 3 bases; unmatched bases: 7. This chain's CDR3 is CASSPTGTSSYEQYF. Here the CDR3 DNA reads TGTGCCAGCAGCCCTACCGGGACTAGCAGCTACGAGCAGTACTTC.

At least ten counts were recorded for this clonotype. V gene TRBV6-1 combines with J gene TRBJ2-5, with 12 bases matching TRBD2. Germline V CDR1 and CDR2: MNHNS, SASEGT. This CDR3 is built from 17 residues. Losses at the gene ends were 4 bases for V and 2 bases for J; bases not matched to a gene: 8. CDR3 protein: CASSGLAGVPQQETQYF. The CDR3 nucleotides are TGTGCCAGCAGTGGACTAGCGGGGGTGCCGCAACAAGAGACCCAGTACTTC.

This clonotype was observed a few times. The genes are TRBV20-1 and TRBJ2-5, with no clear D. The V gene lost 8 bases and the J gene lost 7 bases, with 17 bases spanning the gap. CDR1 is DFQATT and CDR2 is SNEGSKA in the germline V gene (reference sequence). The length of the CDR3 is 12 residues. In DNA, the CDR3 is TGCAGTCTCCGGACCGCTTCTGGGACCCAGTACTTC. Translating gives CSLRTASGTQYF.

A few counts support this clonotype. V and J are TRBV11-2 and TRBJ2-1; D unresolved. Germline CDR1 and CDR2: SGHAT and FQNNGV. Between the trimmed V and J ends, which lost 2 bases and 7 bases, there was a span of 12 bases. The CDR3 totals 14 residues. CDR3 sequence: CASSLRIEPNEQFF. Here the CDR3 DNA reads TGTGCCAGCAGCTTACGAATAGAACCTAATGAGCAGTTCTTC. The full variable domain, in which reference TRBV11-2 and TRBJ2-1 provide the parts outside the CDR3, is EAGVAQSPRYKIIEKRQSVAFWCNPISGHATLYWYQQILGQGPKLLIQFQNNGVVDDSQLPKDRFSAERLKGVDSTLKIQPAKLEDSAVYLCASSLRIEPNEQFFGPGTRLTVL.

This clonotype was seen at least ten times. The chain carries TRBV4-2 and TRBJ2-7, with 8 bases identical to TRBD1. V gave up 3 bases and J gave up 5 bases; unmatched junction bases: 12. Germline V lookup: CDR1 LGHNA, CDR2 YNFKEQ. The CDR3 has 16 amino acids. The chain's CDR3 is CASSQGGQVFFDEQYF. DNA of the CDR3: TGTGCCAGCAGCCAGGGGGGACAGGTCTTTTTCGACGAGCAGTACTTC.

The gene calls are TRBV24-1 and TRBJ2-3; 8 positions match TRBD2. Trimming at V came to 1 base and at J to 1 base, leaving 3 bases not matched to a gene. The CDR3 contains 16 residues. Germline CDR1 is KGHDR and CDR2 is SFDVKD. This CDR3 is CATSDLAGAGTDTQYF. The DNA of the CDR3 is TGTGCCACCAGTGATTTAGCGGGAGCAGGCACAGATACGCAGTATTTT.

This clonotype was picked up many times. The chain couples TRBV12-3 or TRBV12-4 to TRBJ2-7; D is unclear. The V end lost 6 bases, the J end lost 7 bases, and 10 bases lay between the germline ends. CDR3 size: 11 residues. The CDR3 DNA reads TGTGCCAGCAGCCCTAGGGATGAGCAGTACTTC. Protein product: CASSPRDEQYF.

This clonotype has a handful of counts. J is TRBJ2-7 and V is TRBV6-5; D uncertain. The CDR3 consists of 14 residues. Trimming pared 7 bases from V and 2 bases from J, leaving 15 bases between. Looked up from germline, CDR1 is MNHEY and CDR2 is SVGAGI. The CDR3 loop is CASTPTRAPYEQYF. CDR3 coding DNA: TGTGCCAGCACTCCCACCCGGGCTCCCTACGAGCAGTACTTC.

The chain uses TRBV12-3 or TRBV12-4 and TRBJ1-3, with 7 nucleotides matching TRBD1. The CDR3 has 14 residues. V lost 6 bases to trimming and J lost 2 bases; unmatched junction nucleotides: 4. The CDR3 loop reads CASSTGAAGNTIYF. CDR3 DNA: TGTGCCAGCAGCACAGGGGCCGCTGGAAACACCATATATTTT.

The rearrangement uses TRBV6-5 and TRBJ2-7; D remains unclear. This CDR3 has 13 amino acids. V lost 6 bases and J 1 base, leaving 10 bases between the germline ends. Germline CDR1 and CDR2: MNHEY and SVGAGI. CDR3 in amino acids: CASRVPRSYEQYF. The CDR3 region has the DNA TGTGCCAGCAGGGTTCCTCGTTCCTACGAGCAGTACTTC.

V and J are TRBV5-1 and TRBJ2-7; D is perhaps TRBD2 (5 bases). Per germline, CDR1 SGHRS and CDR2 YFSETQ. V was cut by 0 bases and J by 5 bases, with 12 bases left in between. The CDR3 is 14 amino acids. The CDR3, as DNA: TGCGCCAGCAGCTTGGCACGGTTGGAGGACGAGCAGTACTTC. This gives the protein CASSLARLEDEQYF.

In nucleotides, the CDR3 is TGTGCCAGCAGTGAAAGCCTAGCGGATTCCTACGAGCAGTACTTC. This gives the protein CASSESLADSYEQYF. The gene calls are TRBV6-1 and TRBJ2-7, with TRBD2 identical over 7 bases. After removal of 2 bases from V and 1 base from J, the junction contained 5 bases not matched to a gene. The CDR3 spans 15 residues. Per germline, CDR1 MNHNS and CDR2 SASEGT.

This clonotype was observed a handful of times. The genes are TRBV24-1 and TRBJ2-1; the D gene is possibly TRBD1 (7 bases). V was shortened by 6 bases and J by 4 bases, with 30 bases between the two germline ends. Per germline, CDR1 KGHDR and CDR2 SFDVKD. This CDR3 is built from 20 residues. The DNA for the CDR3 is TGTGCCACCAGTAAGGGGTTTAGGGGGCCCTGGGGCCGGGAGTACAATGAGCAGTTCTTC. Protein sequence: CATSKGFRGPWGREYNEQFF.

This clonotype was seen a handful of times. The chain is built from TRBV5-5 and TRBJ2-7, with a weak D call TRBD1 (6 bases). The germline CDR1 and CDR2 sequences are SGHKS and YYEKEE (reference sequence). The CDR3 is 17 amino acids. Trimming shortened V by 4 bases and J by 0 bases, and 20 bases separated the two germline ends. For the CDR3, the DNA is TGTGCCAGCAGCCCCCGGAGGCAGGGGACGCTCTCCTACGAGCAGTACTTC. Encoded protein: CASSPRRQGTLSYEQYF.

The chain employs TRBV27 and TRBJ2-1; TRBD1 matches at 9 bases. The V gene end was trimmed by 5 bases and the J gene end by 0 bases; junction bases not matched to a gene: 11. The length of the CDR3 is 18 residues. Germline lookup yields CDR1 MNHEY and CDR2 SMNVEV (reference sequence). The CDR3 protein is CASSPGTGSRSSYNEQFF. The DNA for the CDR3 is TGTGCCAGCAGTCCCGGGACAGGGAGCCGGAGCTCCTACAATGAGCAGTTCTTC.

The chain carries TRBV5-1 and TRBJ1-2; 7 nucleotides agree with TRBD1. The germline CDR1 and CDR2 sequences are SGHRS and YFSETQ. There are 15 residues in the CDR3. V lost 2 bases and J lost 6; bases outside the gene matches: 10. The CDR3 loop reads CASSFLRQGSDGYTF. In DNA, the CDR3 is TGCGCCAGCAGCTTCCTCCGACAGGGATCGGATGGCTACACCTTC.

There are a few counts of this clonotype. This sequence joins TRBV12-3 or TRBV12-4 and TRBJ1-2; TRBD1 might be the D (5 bases). V lost 5 bases to trimming and J lost 4 bases, with 20 bases between them. The CDR3 extends over 16 amino acids. CDR3 bases: TGTGCCAGCAGTCCGGGACGGGCAATGAGCCTCTATGGCTACACCTTC. It is translated as CASSPGRAMSLYGYTF.

This clonotype has a handful of counts. The chain recombines TRBV3-1 with TRBJ2-1; 7 nucleotides line up with TRBD2. The CDR3 is 16 amino acids. CDR1 is LGHDT, CDR2 YNNKEL, per germline (reference sequence). V shed 4 bases, J shed 6 bases, and the junction held 12 bases outside the gene matches. CDR3 nucleotide sequence: TGTGCCAGCAGCCCTGAGTCAATAGCGGGCCGCAATGAGCAGTTCTTC. Translated, it gives CASSPESIAGRNEQFF.

This clonotype was seen more than once but under ten times. This rearrangement joins TRBV2 to TRBJ2-5, with D perhaps matching TRBD2 (7 bases). This CDR3 region has 15 residues. V was shortened by 6 bases and J by 2 bases, with 16 bases between the two germline ends. Germline V gene lookup returns CDR1 SNHLY and CDR2 FYNNEI. As DNA, the CDR3 is TGTGCCAGCAGCCGAGGGGGGGCGGGGCAAGAGACCCAGTACTTC. This encodes CASSRGGAGQETQYF.

The chain is built from TRBV7-3 and TRBJ2-7; the D is unclear. The CDR3 is 11 residues long. V lost 7 bases to trimming and J lost 4 bases, with 8 bases between them. The V gene's germline CDR1 is SGHTA and CDR2 FQGTGA. The CDR3 reads CASTWGYEQYF. The CDR3 DNA reads as TGTGCCAGCACCTGGGGATACGAGCAGTACTTC.

This clonotype was seen a few times. The chain links TRBV6-2 or TRBV6-3 to TRBJ2-7; TRBD1 agrees at 10 bases. CDR3 size: 15 residues. Germline CDR1 and CDR2: MNHEY and SVGEGT. The junction had 6 bases not matched to a gene; V was cut back by 5 bases and J by 2 bases. CDR3 coding DNA: TGTGCCAGCAGTGCAACGGGGACAGGGGCCTACGAGCAGTACTTC. It specifies CASSATGTGAYEQYF.

The rearrangement joins TRBV5-1 to TRBJ2-6, with 9 bases lining up with TRBD1. After removal of 4 bases from V and 0 bases from J, the junction contained 5 bases not matched to a gene. The CDR3 sequence is 17 residues long. The germline gives CDR1 SGHRS, CDR2 YFSETQ. This CDR3 reads CASSPGQGSSGANVLTF. As DNA, the CDR3 is TGCGCCAGCAGCCCAGGACAGGGGTCCTCTGGGGCCAACGTCCTGACTTTC.

The table lists this clonotype with a few counts. The gene calls are TRBV7-9 and TRBJ1-1; 9 bases map to TRBD1. J lost 5 bases, V lost 5 bases, and 6 bases had no gene match. Germline-derived CDR1 and CDR2 are SEHNR and FQNEAQ (reference sequence). This CDR3 has 14 residues. The CDR3 spells CASSTPGTGTEAFF. In nucleotides, the CDR3 is TGTGCCAGCAGCACCCCCGGGACAGGGACTGAAGCTTTCTTT.

This clonotype was seen more than once but under ten times. The J gene is TRBJ2-2, the V gene TRBV11-2; TRBD1 agrees at 8 bases. Germline trimming cut 6 bases from V and 4 bases from J; bases unmatched to any gene: 10. The length of the CDR3 is 16 residues. CDR1 is SGHAT, CDR2 FQNNGV, per germline. The CDR3, as DNA: TGTGCCAGCAGGACCACATCAGGGGGCTTCACCGGGGAGCTGTTTTTT. Translation gives CASRTTSGGFTGELFF.

This clonotype appeared a few times. The rearrangement joins TRBV12-3 or TRBV12-4 to TRBJ1-2, with 8 bases aligning to TRBD1. CDR3 length: 13 residues. The junction had 4 bases not matched to a gene; V was cut back by 6 bases and J by 4 bases. The CDR3, as DNA: TGTGCCAGCAGACGGACAGGGCTCTATGGCTACACCTTC. This encodes CASRRTGLYGYTF.

With regard to this clonotype: The conserved final phenylalanine or tryptophan is absent from the CDR3, which likely points to a read error. The gene calls are TRBV5-4 and TRBJ1-2; TRBD1 matches 7 bases. The CDR3 extends over 14 amino acids. The ends lost 7 bases at V and 4 bases at J; junction bases unmatched: 10. The germline V gene encodes CDR1 SGHNT and CDR2 YYREEE (reference sequence). The CDR3, as DNA: TGTGCCAGCGGAATACCGGGACAGCCCTATGGCTACACCTCC. Protein sequence: CASGIPGQPYGYTS.

This clonotype was counted at least ten times. V usage is TRBV11-2 and J usage is TRBJ2-1; D ambiguous. CDR3 length equals 15 residues. CDR1 is SGHAT, CDR2 FQNNGV, per germline. V was shortened by 0 bases and J by 8 bases, with 14 bases between the two germline ends. The CDR3 loop reads CASSLDPVSWDEQFF. DNA of the CDR3: TGTGCCAGCAGCTTAGATCCGGTATCTTGGGATGAGCAGTTCTTC.

This chain uses TRBV2 with TRBJ2-7; tentatively, D is TRBD1 (7 bases). The CDR3 is 14 residues long. Trimming removed 8 bases at V and 3 bases at J, with 17 bases between. Per germline, CDR1 SNHLY and CDR2 FYNNEI. Here the CDR3 reads CASRRGVGDYEQYF. The CDR3 nucleotides read TGTGCCAGCCGCAGGGGGGTGGGGGACTACGAGCAGTACTTC. Drawing the rest from reference TRBV2 and TRBJ2-7, the complete variable domain is EPEVTQTPSHQVTQMGQEVILRCVPISNHLYFYWYRQILGQKVEFLVSFYNNEISEKSEIFDDQFSVERPDGSNFTLKIRSTKLEDSAMYFCASRRGVGDYEQYFGPGTRLTVT.

This clonotype was found a few times. This chain connects TRBV7-3 to TRBJ2-2; a possible D gene is TRBD2 (5 bases). The CDR3 is 12 residues long. Germline V gene sequence: CDR1 SGHTA, CDR2 FQGTGA. V lost 5 bases to trimming and J lost 6 bases, with 7 bases between them. The CDR3 nucleotides are TGTGCCAGCAGCCTTAGCGCCGGGGAGCTGTTTTTT. Translated, it gives CASSLSAGELFF.

This clonotype was seen ten or more times. The V call is TRBV12-3 or TRBV12-4, the J call TRBJ2-1, with D possibly matching TRBD2 (6 bases). The length of the CDR3 is 15 residues. The germline V and J ends were trimmed by 1 base and 2 bases, with 9 bases remaining between them. The CDR3: CASSLGGEAYNEQFF. As DNA, the CDR3 is TGTGCCAGCAGTTTAGGCGGGGAAGCCTACAATGAGCAGTTCTTC.

The chain links TRBV10-3 to TRBJ2-5, with no clear D. CDR1 is ENHRY and CDR2 is SYGVKD in the germline V gene. The CDR3 has 12 amino acids. Between the trimmed V and J ends, which lost 4 bases and 5 bases, there was a span of 8 bases. CDR3 sequence: CAISVTSETQYF. The CDR3 DNA sequence: TGTGCCATCAGTGTCACTTCGGAGACCCAGTACTTC.